The 28 T cell receptor beta chains presented below share a single source sample, sequenced in a study of T cell repertoires in cytomegalovirus infection. Using its own MiXCR run on the reads, TCRdb lists one record per CDR3 protein. The top ten hold over 9% of the sample, which has 100,000 to 150,000 distinct CDR3 sequences, roughly 8.2% seen once. Material for sequencing was PBMCs. These receptors were taken from a human donor in good health (CMV status not recorded). Some clones in this sample may be carry-over from other donors' samples.

In its sample, this clonotype was seen a few times. The CDR3 reads CAISNNMAGELFF. The CDR3 DNA reads TGTGCCATCAGTAATAATATGGCCGGGGAGCTGTTTTTT. The chain joins TRBV10-3 to TRBJ2-2; D gene unclear. The CDR3 is 13 amino acids. Trimming stripped 5 bases from V and 6 bases from J, with 10 bases between. Germline CDR1 ENHRY, CDR2 SYGVKD.

This chain connects TRBV9 to TRBJ1-2; possibly TRBD1 for D (5 bases). Germline V CDR1 and CDR2: SGDLS, YYNGEE. V gave up 4 bases and J gave up 2 bases, with 15 bases separating them. CDR3 size: 15 residues. DNA for the CDR3: TGTGCCAGCAGCCTGGGGGGGACGCTGAACTATGGCTACACCTTC. Its translation is CASSLGGTLNYGYTF.

This clonotype was observed a handful of times. The CDR3 coding sequence is TGCAGTGCTAGAGATAGGCTTCTTTATGGCTACACCTTC. Its translation is CSARDRLLYGYTF. The J gene is TRBJ1-2, the V gene TRBV20-1; no clear D. The CDR3 contains 13 residues. V lost 0 bases and J lost 5, with 10 bases in between. The germline V gene has CDR1 DFQATT and CDR2 SNEGSKA (reference sequence).

This clonotype was counted many times. The chain is built from TRBV20-1 and TRBJ2-2, with unresolved D. V dropped 3 bases and J dropped 0 bases, with 5 bases sitting between them. This CDR3 comprises 13 residues. The V gene's germline CDR1 is DFQATT and CDR2 SNEGSKA (reference sequence). CDR3 region: CSARPSNTGELFF. The CDR3 DNA reads TGCAGTGCTAGGCCCTCGAACACCGGGGAGCTGTTTTTT.

This clonotype was seen ten or more times. The chain couples TRBV7-2 to TRBJ1-3, with D possibly being TRBD1 (6 bases). V was trimmed by 5 bases and J by 4 bases, leaving 12 bases between them. The germline V gene has CDR1 SGHTA and CDR2 FQGNSA. The CDR3 extends over 14 amino acids. In nucleotides, the CDR3 is TGTGCCAGCAGCGAGGGACATCCGGGAAACACCATATATTTT. Translating gives CASSEGHPGNTIYF.

This clonotype was recorded many times. The chain joins TRBV2 to TRBJ2-1; TRBD2 matches at 7 bases. J was trimmed by 7 bases and V by 3 bases; bases with no gene match: 9. Looked up from germline, CDR1 is SNHLY and CDR2 is FYNNEI. The CDR3 is 15 residues long. CDR3 residues: CASSENGLELNEQFF. CDR3 bases: TGTGCCAGCAGTGAGAACGGACTAGAATTGAATGAGCAGTTCTTC.

This clonotype has at least ten counts. CDR3: CSVRGLAGVGREETQYF. Here the CDR3 DNA reads TGCAGCGTCCGGGGACTAGCGGGGGTTGGTAGAGAAGAGACCCAGTACTTC. V usage is TRBV29-1 and J usage is TRBJ2-5; the match to TRBD2 covers 14 bases. This CDR3 spans 17 amino acids. Germline CDR1 is SQVTM and CDR2 is ANQGSEA. Unmatched junction bases numbered 12, after V lost 6 bases and J lost 3 bases.

The CDR3 nucleotides read TGTGCCACCTCAGGACAGGCCGATAACCTCTATGGCTACACCTTC. Encoded protein: CATSGQADNLYGYTF. The V and J genes are TRBV10-3 and TRBJ1-2; 7 bases fit TRBD1. Germline assignment: CDR1 ENHRY and CDR2 SYGVKD. V gave up 10 bases and J gave up 4 bases; unmatched junction bases: 15. This CDR3 has 15 amino acids.

Notes on this clonotype: Just one base apart from a much larger clone, this may be a read error. The V call is TRBV2, the J call TRBJ2-2; D is undetermined. CDR1 and CDR2 (germline): SNHLY, FYNNEI. V was trimmed by 6 bases and J by 1 base, leaving 3 bases between them. The CDR3 loop spans 12 amino acids. CDR3 loop: CASRGNTGELFF. CDR3 DNA: TGTGCCAGCAGGGGGAACACCGGGGAGCTGTTTTTT.

The sample holds a few counts of this clonotype. The V gene is TRBV4-1, the J gene TRBJ2-1, with 8 bases that match TRBD2. The CDR3 is 15 amino acids. Losses at the gene ends were 4 bases for V and 5 bases for J; bases not matched to a gene: 7. Germline lookup yields CDR1 MGHRA and CDR2 YSYEKL. CDR3 residues: CASSPGSGDHNEQFF. The CDR3 region has the DNA TGCGCCAGCAGCCCGGGTAGCGGGGACCACAATGAGCAGTTCTTC.

This clonotype was seen many times. The V gene is TRBV7-8, the J gene TRBJ2-6; D is uncertain. Looked up from germline, CDR1 is SGHVS and CDR2 is FQNEAQ. Trimming shortened V by 5 bases and J by 0 bases, and 8 bases separated the two germline ends. The CDR3 is 15 amino acids. CDR3 in amino acids: CASSPHSSGANVLTF. For the CDR3, the DNA is TGTGCCAGCAGCCCACACAGCTCTGGGGCCAACGTCCTGACTTTC.

Many counts were recorded for this clonotype. This chain uses TRBV19 with TRBJ2-1, with D possibly TRBD1 on 5 matching bases. Germline CDR1 and CDR2: LNHDA and SQIVND (reference sequence). This CDR3 is built from 16 residues. V was shortened by 1 base and J by 0 bases, with 10 bases between the two germline ends. For the CDR3, the DNA is TGTGCCAGTAGTATAGTTAGGACAAGCTCCTACAATGAGCAGTTCTTC. Translating it yields CASSIVRTSSYNEQFF.

This clonotype was recorded many times. The chain employs TRBV10-3 and TRBJ1-6; TRBD1 aligns across 10 bases. The germline gives CDR1 ENHRY, CDR2 SYGVKD. The CDR3 has 15 residues. Trimming cost V 0 bases and J 9 bases; bases outside gene matches: 2. The CDR3 here is CAISESTGGGSPLHF. The DNA for the CDR3 is TGTGCCATCAGTGAGTCGACAGGGGGCGGTTCACCCCTCCACTTT.

V usage is TRBV2 and J usage is TRBJ1-2; D not resolved. Deletions cut 8 bases from V and 0 bases from J, with 10 bases between. The CDR3 loop spans 13 amino acids. Per germline, CDR1 SNHLY and CDR2 FYNNEI. CDR3 amino acids: CASGLKTNYGYTF. The CDR3 nucleotides are TGTGCCAGCGGTCTGAAGACTAACTATGGCTACACCTTC.

Sample share makes this clonotype medium-sized. This chain links TRBV7-8 with TRBJ1-4, with 8 positions matching TRBD1. CDR1 and CDR2 from the germline V gene are SGHVS and FQNEAQ. The CDR3 runs to 16 residues. The V and J ends lost 5 bases and 5 bases, in that order; junction bases with no gene match: 10. In DNA, the CDR3 is TGTGCCAGCAGCAACAACCCGGGACAGGCGAATGAAAAACTGTTTTTT. It encodes CASSNNPGQANEKLFF.

CDR3 sequence: CASSWEGGETEAFF. CDR3 DNA sequence: TGTGCCAGCAGTTGGGAAGGGGGCGAGACTGAAGCTTTCTTT. The rearrangement links TRBV12-3 or TRBV12-4 to TRBJ1-1; 7 positions agree with TRBD1. Trimming cost V 4 bases and J 5 bases; bases outside gene matches: 7. The CDR3 totals 14 residues.

The table lists this clonotype with many counts. V is TRBV7-2 and J is TRBJ1-4; D gene uncertain. Germline values: CDR1 SGHTA, CDR2 FQGNSA. Trimming shortened V by 2 bases and J by 4 bases, and 5 bases separated the two germline ends. The CDR3 covers 13 residues. For the CDR3, the DNA is TGTGCCAGCAGCTTAATGTTTAATGAAAAACTGTTTTTT. Amino acid sequence: CASSLMFNEKLFF. Supplemented by reference TRBV7-2 and TRBJ1-4, the full variable domain reads GAGVSQSPSNKVTEKGKDVELRCDPISGHTALYWYRQSLGQGLEFLIYFQGNSAPDKSGLPSDRFSAERTGGSVSTLTIQRTQQEDSAVYLCASSLMFNEKLFFGSGTQLSVL.

This clonotype was seen repeatedly, ten times or more. The V call is TRBV2, the J call TRBJ2-3; 8 bases are shared with TRBD2. CDR1 is SNHLY, CDR2 FYNNEI, per germline. CDR3 length: 19 amino acids. J was trimmed by 0 bases and V by 4 bases; bases with no gene match: 15. CDR3 residues: CASSVPRAGASTSTDTQYF. For the CDR3, the DNA is TGTGCCAGCAGTGTGCCCCGAGCGGGGGCATCAACTAGCACAGATACGCAGTATTTT.

This clonotype has ten or more counts. The genes are TRBV19 and TRBJ2-1, with D perhaps matching TRBD1 (5 bases). V lost 1 base to trimming and J lost 6 bases, with 16 bases between them. This CDR3 comprises 16 residues. CDR1 LNHDA and CDR2 SQIVND come from the germline V gene (reference sequence). The CDR3 DNA reads as TGTGCCAGTAGTATAGCAGGTACAGGTAAACGCAATGAGCAGTTCTTC. It is translated as CASSIAGTGKRNEQFF.

This clonotype was recorded many times. CDR3 coding DNA: TGCGCCAGCAGCCAAGTGCAGGGGGTAGATACGCAGTATTTT. Residues: CASSQVQGVDTQYF. The chain uses TRBV4-1 and TRBJ2-3; 7 bases fit TRBD1. Germline V gene sequence: CDR1 MGHRA, CDR2 YSYEKL. The junction had 3 bases not matched to a gene; V was cut back by 1 base and J by 5 bases. The CDR3 extends over 14 amino acids.

This clonotype was counted at least ten times. The genes are TRBV20-1 and TRBJ2-2; D possibly corresponds to TRBD2 (6 bases). The CDR3 is made up of 13 amino acids. Trimming removed 0 bases from V and 5 bases from J, with 7 bases in between. Per the germline V gene, CDR1 is DFQATT and CDR2 is SNEGSKA (reference sequence). CDR3 region: CSARDGGTGELFF. CDR3 nucleotide sequence: TGCAGTGCTAGAGATGGGGGGACCGGGGAGCTGTTTTTT.

This clonotype has just a few counts. The chain joins TRBV6-1 to TRBJ1-2; no clear D. Deletions cut 5 bases from V and 4 bases from J, with 17 bases between. Per the germline V gene, CDR1 is MNHNS and CDR2 is SASEGT. This CDR3 has 15 residues. DNA of the CDR3: TGTGCCAGCAGTTCTACTCGGGAGAGGCCCTATGGCTACACCTTC. Its protein is CASSSTRERPYGYTF.

This chain uses TRBV5-1 with TRBJ2-3, with TRBD2 identical over 10 bases. J was trimmed by 6 bases and V by 0 bases; bases with no gene match: 1. Germline loops: CDR1 SGHRS, CDR2 YFSETQ. This CDR3 has 14 amino acids. The CDR3 nucleotides read TGCGCCAGCAGCTTGGAAGCGGGGGGGGATACGCAGTATTTT. Translating gives CASSLEAGGDTQYF. Full variable domain (remainder filled in from reference TRBV5-1 and TRBJ2-3): KAGVTQTPRYLIKTRGQQVTLSCSPISGHRSVSWYQQTPGQGLQFLFEYFSETQRNKGNFPGRFSGRQFSNSRSEMNVSTLELGDSALYLCASSLEAGGDTQYFGPGTRLTVL.

This clonotype was seen ten or more times. The chain couples TRBV7-2 to TRBJ1-1; 8 nucleotides match TRBD1. V lost 1 base, J lost 4 bases, and 5 bases stayed unmatched. The CDR3 sequence is 15 residues long. Germline V gene data show CDR1 as SGHTA and CDR2 as FQGNSA. The CDR3 bases are TGTGCCAGCAGCTTAGACAGGGGGTTGGGCACTGAAGCTTTCTTT. Amino acid sequence: CASSLDRGLGTEAFF. The full variable domain, with the rest looked up from reference TRBV7-2 and TRBJ1-1, is GAGVSQSPSNKVTEKGKDVELRCDPISGHTALYWYRQSLGQGLEFLIYFQGNSAPDKSGLPSDRFSAERTGGSVSTLTIQRTQQEDSAVYLCASSLDRGLGTEAFFGQGTRLTVV.

The chain uses TRBV20-1 and TRBJ1-3; D perhaps matches TRBD1 (5 bases). Deletions cut 3 bases from V and 1 base from J, with 10 bases between. The CDR3 spans 14 residues. Looked up from germline, CDR1 is DFQATT and CDR2 is SNEGSKA (reference sequence). CDR3 nucleotide sequence: TGCAGTGCTAGTCTGGCAGGGTCTGGAAACACCATATATTTT. Its translation: CSASLAGSGNTIYF.

This chain links TRBV19 with TRBJ1-1, with unresolved D. V lost 3 bases, J lost 5 bases, and 10 bases lay in between. The length of the CDR3 is 13 residues. Germline V gene lookup returns CDR1 LNHDA and CDR2 SQIVND (reference sequence). DNA of the CDR3: TGTGCCAGTAGTATGGTCTTCAGTACTGAAGCTTTCTTT. This gives the protein CASSMVFSTEAFF.

This clonotype was seen ten or more times. The gene calls are TRBV20-1 and TRBJ2-1, with D possibly matching TRBD2 (5 bases). Germline V gene data show CDR1 as DFQATT and CDR2 as SNEGSKA (reference sequence). The CDR3 runs 15 residues. The V and J ends lost 6 bases and 0 bases respectively, with 15 bases between them. CDR3 nucleotides: TGCAGTGCCCCTCTTGGGGAGAGCTCCTACAATGAGCAGTTCTTC. This gives the protein CSAPLGESSYNEQFF.

This clonotype showed up many times. This sequence joins TRBV4-1 and TRBJ2-1; maybe TRBD1 (6 bases). V shed 1 base and J shed 4 bases, with 8 bases lying between them. Germline values: CDR1 MGHRA, CDR2 YSYEKL. This CDR3 spans 14 amino acids. The CDR3 sequence is CASSQGQAYNEQFF. The CDR3 bases are TGCGCCAGCAGCCAAGGACAGGCATACAATGAGCAGTTCTTC.